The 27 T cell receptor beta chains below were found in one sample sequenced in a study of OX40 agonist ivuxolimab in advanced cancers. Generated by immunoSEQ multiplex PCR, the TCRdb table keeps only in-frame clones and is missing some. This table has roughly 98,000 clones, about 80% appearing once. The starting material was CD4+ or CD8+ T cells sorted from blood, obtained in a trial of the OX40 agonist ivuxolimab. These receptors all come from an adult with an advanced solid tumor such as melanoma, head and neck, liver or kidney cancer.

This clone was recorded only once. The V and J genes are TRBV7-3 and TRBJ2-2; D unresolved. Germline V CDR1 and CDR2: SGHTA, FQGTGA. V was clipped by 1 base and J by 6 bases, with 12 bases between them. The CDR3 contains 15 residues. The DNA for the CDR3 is TGTGCCAGCAGCTTAAACCATGGGTCGTCCGGGGAGCTGTTTTTT. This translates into CASSLNHGSSGELFF.

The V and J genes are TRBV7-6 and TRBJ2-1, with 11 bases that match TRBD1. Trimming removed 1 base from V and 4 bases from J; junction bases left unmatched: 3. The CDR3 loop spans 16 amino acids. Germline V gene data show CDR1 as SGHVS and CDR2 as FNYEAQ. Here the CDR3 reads CASSLVGQGAYNEQFF. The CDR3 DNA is TGTGCCAGCAGCTTAGTCGGACAGGGGGCTTACAATGAGCAGTTCTTC.

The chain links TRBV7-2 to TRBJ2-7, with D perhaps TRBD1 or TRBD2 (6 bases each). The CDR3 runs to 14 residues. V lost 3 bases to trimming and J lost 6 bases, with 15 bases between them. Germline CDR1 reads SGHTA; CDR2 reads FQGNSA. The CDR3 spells CASSFGGAPGEQYF. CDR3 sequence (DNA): TGTGCCAGCAGCTTCGGGGGCGCCCCCGGCGAGCAGTACTTC. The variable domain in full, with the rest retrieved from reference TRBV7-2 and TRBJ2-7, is GAGVSQSPSNKVTEKGKDVELRCDPISGHTALYWYRQSLGQGLEFLIYFQGNSAPDKSGLPSDRFSAERTGGSVSTLTIQRTQQEDSAVYLCASSFGGAPGEQYFGPGTRLTVT.

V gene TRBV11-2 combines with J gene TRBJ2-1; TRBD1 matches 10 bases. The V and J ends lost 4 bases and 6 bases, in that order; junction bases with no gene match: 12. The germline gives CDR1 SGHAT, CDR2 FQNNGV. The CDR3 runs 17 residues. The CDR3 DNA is TGTGCCAGCAGCTCCGGGACAGGGGATAGGTTGGGCAATGAGCAGTTCTTC. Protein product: CASSSGTGDRLGNEQFF.

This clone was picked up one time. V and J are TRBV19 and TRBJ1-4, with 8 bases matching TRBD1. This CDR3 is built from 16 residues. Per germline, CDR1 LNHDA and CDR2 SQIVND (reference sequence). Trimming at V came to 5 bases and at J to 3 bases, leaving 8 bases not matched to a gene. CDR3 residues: CASSPGTGRPNEKLFF. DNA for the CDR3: TGTGCCAGTAGTCCAGGGACAGGCCGACCTAATGAAAAACTGTTTTTT.

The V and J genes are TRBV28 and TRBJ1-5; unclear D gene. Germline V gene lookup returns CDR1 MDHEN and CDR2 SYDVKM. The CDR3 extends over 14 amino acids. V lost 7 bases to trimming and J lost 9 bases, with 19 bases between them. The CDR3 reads CASTPPGTLRPQHF. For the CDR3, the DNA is TGTGCCAGCACCCCCCCGGGCACCTTAAGGCCCCAGCATTTT.

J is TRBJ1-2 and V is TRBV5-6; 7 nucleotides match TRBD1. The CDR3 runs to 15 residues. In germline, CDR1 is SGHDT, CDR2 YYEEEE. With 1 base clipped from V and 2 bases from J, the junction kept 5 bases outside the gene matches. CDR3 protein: CASSLRGPGNYGYTF. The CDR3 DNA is TGTGCCAGCAGCTTGAGGGGGCCGGGGAACTATGGCTACACCTTC.

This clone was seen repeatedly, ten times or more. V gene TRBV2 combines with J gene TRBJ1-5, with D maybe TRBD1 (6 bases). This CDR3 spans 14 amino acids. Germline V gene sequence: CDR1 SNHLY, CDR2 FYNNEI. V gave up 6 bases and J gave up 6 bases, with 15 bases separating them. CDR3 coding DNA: TGTGCCAGCAGACGAACAGGGTACGGTCAGCCCCAGCATTTT. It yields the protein CASRRTGYGQPQHF.

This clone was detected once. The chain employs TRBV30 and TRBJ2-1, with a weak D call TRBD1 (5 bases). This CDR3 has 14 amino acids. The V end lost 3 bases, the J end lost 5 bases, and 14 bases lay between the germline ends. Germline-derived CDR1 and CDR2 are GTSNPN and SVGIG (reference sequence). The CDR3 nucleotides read TGTGCCTGGAGCCGGAGACAGCCGCACAATGAGCAGTTCTTC. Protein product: CAWSRRQPHNEQFF.

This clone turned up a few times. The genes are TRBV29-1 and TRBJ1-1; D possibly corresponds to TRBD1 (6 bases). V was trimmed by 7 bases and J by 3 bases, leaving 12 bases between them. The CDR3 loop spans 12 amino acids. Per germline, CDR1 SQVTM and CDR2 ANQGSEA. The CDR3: CSARTVYTEAFF. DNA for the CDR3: TGCAGCGCCAGGACAGTCTACACTGAAGCTTTCTTT.

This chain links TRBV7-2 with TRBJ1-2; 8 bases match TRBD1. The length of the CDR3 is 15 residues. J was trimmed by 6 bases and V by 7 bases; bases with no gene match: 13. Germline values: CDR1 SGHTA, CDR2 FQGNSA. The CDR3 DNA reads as TGTGCCAGCACCCTAACTCATACAGGGGGTAATGGCTACACCTTC. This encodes CASTLTHTGGNGYTF.

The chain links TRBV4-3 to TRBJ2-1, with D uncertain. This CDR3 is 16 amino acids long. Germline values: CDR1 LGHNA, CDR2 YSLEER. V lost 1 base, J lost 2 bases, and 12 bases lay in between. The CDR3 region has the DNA TGCGCCAGCAGCCAAGCGAATTTGATTACCTACAATGAGCAGTTCTTC. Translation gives CASSQANLITYNEQFF.

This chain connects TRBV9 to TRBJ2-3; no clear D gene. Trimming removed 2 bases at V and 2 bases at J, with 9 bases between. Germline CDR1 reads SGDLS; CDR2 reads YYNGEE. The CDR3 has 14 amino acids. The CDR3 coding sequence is TGTGCCAGCAGCGTGCGGAGCAACACAGATACGCAGTATTTT. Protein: CASSVRSNTDTQYF.

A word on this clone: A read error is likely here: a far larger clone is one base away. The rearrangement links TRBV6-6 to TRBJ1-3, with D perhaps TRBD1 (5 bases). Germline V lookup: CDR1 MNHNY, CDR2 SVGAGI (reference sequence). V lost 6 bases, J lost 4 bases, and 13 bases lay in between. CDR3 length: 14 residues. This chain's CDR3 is CASRPAGAGNTIYF. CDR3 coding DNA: TGTGCCAGCAGGCCGGCCGGGGCAGGAAACACCATATATTTT.

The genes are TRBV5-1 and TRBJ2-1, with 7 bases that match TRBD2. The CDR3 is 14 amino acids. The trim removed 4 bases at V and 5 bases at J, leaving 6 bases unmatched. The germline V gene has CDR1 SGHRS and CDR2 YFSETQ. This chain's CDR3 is CASSPRDYDNEQFF. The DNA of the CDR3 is TGCGCCAGCAGCCCGAGGGACTACGACAATGAGCAGTTCTTC.

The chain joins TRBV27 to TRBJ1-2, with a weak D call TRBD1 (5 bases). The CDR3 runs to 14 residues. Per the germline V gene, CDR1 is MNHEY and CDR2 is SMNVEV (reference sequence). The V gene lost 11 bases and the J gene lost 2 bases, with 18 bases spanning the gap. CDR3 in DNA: TGTGCCGCTGCCGGGGCGGGATCCAACTATGGCTACACCTTC. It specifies CAAAGAGSNYGYTF.

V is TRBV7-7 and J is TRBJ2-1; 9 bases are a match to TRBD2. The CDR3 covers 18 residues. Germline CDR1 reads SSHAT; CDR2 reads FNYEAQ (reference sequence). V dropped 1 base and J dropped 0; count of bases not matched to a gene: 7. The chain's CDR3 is CASSLGLAGTSSYNEQFF. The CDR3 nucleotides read TGTGCCAGCAGCTTAGGGCTAGCGGGAACGAGCTCCTACAATGAGCAGTTCTTC.

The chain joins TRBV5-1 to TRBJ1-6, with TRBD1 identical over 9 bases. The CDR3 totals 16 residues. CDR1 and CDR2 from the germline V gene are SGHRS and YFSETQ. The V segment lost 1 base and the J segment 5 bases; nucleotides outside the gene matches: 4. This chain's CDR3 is CASSLRGTGNNSPLHF. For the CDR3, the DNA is TGCGCCAGCAGCTTGCGGGGGACAGGGAATAATTCACCCCTCCACTTT.

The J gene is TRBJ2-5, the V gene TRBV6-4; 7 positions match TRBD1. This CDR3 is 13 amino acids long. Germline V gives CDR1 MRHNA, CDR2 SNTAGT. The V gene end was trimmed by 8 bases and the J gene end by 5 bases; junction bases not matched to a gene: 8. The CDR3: CASADRLGETQYF. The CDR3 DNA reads TGTGCCAGCGCGGACAGGTTGGGGGAGACCCAGTACTTC.

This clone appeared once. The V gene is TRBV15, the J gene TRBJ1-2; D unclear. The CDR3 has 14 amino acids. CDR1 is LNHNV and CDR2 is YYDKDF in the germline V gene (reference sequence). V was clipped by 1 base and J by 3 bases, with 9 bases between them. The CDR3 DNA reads TGTGCCACCAGCAGAGGACCCGGATACTATGGCTACACCTTC. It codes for CATSRGPGYYGYTF.

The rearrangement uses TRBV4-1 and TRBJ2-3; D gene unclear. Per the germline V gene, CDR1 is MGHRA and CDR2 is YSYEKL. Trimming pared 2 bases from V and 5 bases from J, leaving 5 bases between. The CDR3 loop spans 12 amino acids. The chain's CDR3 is CASSQNRDTQYF. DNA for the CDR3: TGCGCCAGCAGCCAAAATCGAGATACGCAGTATTTT.

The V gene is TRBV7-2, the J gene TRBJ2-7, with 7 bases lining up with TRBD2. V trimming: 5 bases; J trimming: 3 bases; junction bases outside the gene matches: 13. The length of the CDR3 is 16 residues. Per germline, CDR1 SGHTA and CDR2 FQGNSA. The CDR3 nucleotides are TGTGCCAGCAGCCCCCCAAGCGGGAAGGGCTTCTACGAGCAGTACTTC. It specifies CASSPPSGKGFYEQYF.

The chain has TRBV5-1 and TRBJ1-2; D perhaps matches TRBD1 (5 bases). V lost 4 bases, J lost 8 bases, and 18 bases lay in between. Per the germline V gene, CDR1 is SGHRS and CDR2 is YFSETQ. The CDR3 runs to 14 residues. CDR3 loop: CASSLKLGGEGYTF. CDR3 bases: TGCGCCAGCAGCCTGAAGCTGGGAGGGGAGGGCTACACCTTC. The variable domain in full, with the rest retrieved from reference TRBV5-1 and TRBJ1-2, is KAGVTQTPRYLIKTRGQQVTLSCSPISGHRSVSWYQQTPGQGLQFLFEYFSETQRNKGNFPGRFSGRQFSNSRSEMNVSTLELGDSALYLCASSLKLGGEGYTFGSGTRLTVV.

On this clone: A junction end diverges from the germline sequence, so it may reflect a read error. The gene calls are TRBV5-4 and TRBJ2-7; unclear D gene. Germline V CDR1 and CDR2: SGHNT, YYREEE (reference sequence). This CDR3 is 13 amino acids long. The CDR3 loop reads CASSLTYSHEQYF. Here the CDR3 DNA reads TGTGCCAGCAGCTTGACATACTCCCACGAGCAGTACTTC.

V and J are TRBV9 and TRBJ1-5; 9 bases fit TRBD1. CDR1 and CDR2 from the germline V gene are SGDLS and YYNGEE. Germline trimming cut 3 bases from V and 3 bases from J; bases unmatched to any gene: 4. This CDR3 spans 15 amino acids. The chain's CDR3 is CASSEGQGINQPQHF. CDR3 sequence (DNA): TGTGCCAGCAGCGAAGGACAGGGGATCAATCAGCCCCAGCATTTT.

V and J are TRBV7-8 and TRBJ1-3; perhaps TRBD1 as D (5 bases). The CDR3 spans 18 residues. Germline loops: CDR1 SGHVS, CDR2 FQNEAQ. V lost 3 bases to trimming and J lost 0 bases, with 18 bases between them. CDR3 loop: CASSFGRQGRLSGNTIYF. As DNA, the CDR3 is TGTGCCAGCAGCTTTGGTCGCCAGGGACGTCTCTCTGGAAACACCATATATTTT.

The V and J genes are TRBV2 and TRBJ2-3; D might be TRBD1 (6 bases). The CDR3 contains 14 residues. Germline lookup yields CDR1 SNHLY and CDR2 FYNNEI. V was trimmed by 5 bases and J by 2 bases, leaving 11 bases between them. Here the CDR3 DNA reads TGTGCCAGCAGTCGGACAGCGACCACAGATACGCAGTATTTT. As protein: CASSRTATTDTQYF.